A selection of T cell receptor beta chains follows, all from one sample in a study of cytomegalovirus exposure and HLA in healthy donors. Using immunoSEQ multiplex PCR, the repertoire was profiled, and TCRdb retains in-frame clones only, with some absent. The repertoire has about 140,000 clones, around 82% of them found once; the top ten carry just under 3%. The sequenced material came from PBMCs. All receptors derive from a female donor in good health and CMV-seronegative. Both conserved end residues are part of each CDR3. The D gene is left open where the match is weak. Clone size appears in some rows only: once, few, many, or a class for an expanded clone.

v_gene: TRBV19
abundance: -
j_gene: TRBJ1-2
d_gene: TRBD1
CDR3nt: TGTGCCAGTAGAAACAGGGGGCATAACTATGGCTACACCTTC
CDR3aa: CASRNRGHNYGYTF

v_gene: TRBV14
abundance: -
j_gene: TRBJ2-7
d_gene: -
CDR3nt: TGTGCCAGCAGCCAAGTGCGGGGTGCCTACGAGCAGTACTTC
CDR3aa: CASSQVRGAYEQYF

v_gene: TRBV14
abundance: -
j_gene: TRBJ1-6
d_gene: TRBD1
CDR3nt: TGTGCCAGCAGCCCTGGACAGGGATATAATTCACCCCTCCACTTT
CDR3aa: CASSPGQGYNSPLHF

v_gene: TRBV5-6
abundance: -
j_gene: TRBJ2-3
d_gene: -
CDR3nt: TGTGCCAGCAGCTCGAAGAGGGTGATAGGTTTAACAGATACGCAGTATTTT
CDR3aa: CASSSKRVIGLTDTQYF

v_gene: TRBV6-1
abundance: -
j_gene: TRBJ1-1
d_gene: -
CDR3nt: TGTGCCAGCAGTGAATTAAGGGGTGTTGGCACTGAAGCTTTCTTT
CDR3aa: CASSELRGVGTEAFF

v_gene: TRBV2
abundance: -
j_gene: TRBJ2-1
d_gene: TRBD1
CDR3nt: TGTGCCAGCAGTGGATCCCTAGTCCCAGGGGGAGATGAGCAGTTCTTC
CDR3aa: CASSGSLVPGGDEQFF

v_gene: TRBV9
abundance: once
j_gene: TRBJ2-1
d_gene: TRBD1
CDR3nt: TGTGCCAGCAGCGCCACAGGGGGCTCCTACAATGAGCAGTTCTTC
CDR3aa: CASSATGGSYNEQFF

v_gene: TRBV19
abundance: -
j_gene: TRBJ2-6
d_gene: -
CDR3nt: TGTGCCAGTAGTATCGAGGCGCCCTCTGGGGCCAACGTCCTGACTTTC
CDR3aa: CASSIEAPSGANVLTF

v_gene: TRBV7-8
abundance: once
j_gene: TRBJ1-6
d_gene: TRBD1
CDR3nt: TGTGCCAGCAGCCTATCACAGGGACAGGGGAATTCACCCCTCCACTTT
CDR3aa: CASSLSQGQGNSPLHF

v_gene: TRBV20-1
abundance: -
j_gene: TRBJ1-4
d_gene: -
CDR3nt: TGCAGTGCTAGAAGGGGAAAACTGTTTTTT
CDR3aa: CSARRGKLFF

v_gene: TRBV2
abundance: -
j_gene: TRBJ2-3
d_gene: -
CDR3nt: TGTGCCAGCAAGACTACATGGGAGTCAGATACGCAGTATTTT
CDR3aa: CASKTTWESDTQYF

v_gene: TRBV5-4
abundance: -
j_gene: TRBJ1-1
d_gene: TRBD1
CDR3nt: TGTGCCAGCAGCTTGAGAACAGGGGCGACGACTGAAGCTTTCTTT
CDR3aa: CASSLRTGATTEAFF

v_gene: TRBV2
abundance: -
j_gene: TRBJ1-1
d_gene: -
CDR3nt: TGTGCCAGCATAACTCTCAGGGGAATGAACACTGAAGCTTTCTTT
CDR3aa: CASITLRGMNTEAFF

v_gene: TRBV6-6
abundance: -
j_gene: TRBJ1-5
d_gene: -
CDR3nt: TGTGCCAGCAGTTCTCCGGGGAGAAATCAGCCCCAGCATTTT
CDR3aa: CASSSPGRNQPQHF

v_gene: TRBV27
abundance: -
j_gene: TRBJ2-1
d_gene: -
CDR3nt: TGTGCCAGCACCCCCCGTGGTAGCGCCCGCTCCTACAATGAGCAGTTCTTC
CDR3aa: CASTPRGSARSYNEQFF

v_gene: TRBV30
abundance: -
j_gene: TRBJ1-1
d_gene: TRBD1
CDR3nt: TGTGCCTGGAGCCCTCAGGGGGCCCGGAAAGCTTTCTTT
CDR3aa: CAWSPQGARKAFF

v_gene: TRBV29-1
abundance: -
j_gene: TRBJ1-1
d_gene: -
CDR3nt: TGCAGCGTTGTTCGGGGGGCGAACACTGAAGCTTTCTTT
CDR3aa: CSVVRGANTEAFF

v_gene: TRBV5-1
abundance: -
j_gene: TRBJ2-6
d_gene: -
CDR3nt: TGCGCCAGCAGCTTGGGGCAGGCGCTCTCTGGGGCCAACGTCCTGACTTTC
CDR3aa: CASSLGQALSGANVLTF

v_gene: TRBV2
abundance: -
j_gene: TRBJ2-5
d_gene: TRBD2
CDR3nt: TGTGCCATCTCGGGAGGACAAGAGACCCAGTACTTC
CDR3aa: CAISGGQETQYF

v_gene: TRBV2
abundance: -
j_gene: TRBJ2-5
d_gene: TRBD2
CDR3nt: TGTGCCAGCAGTGAGGGGGGCGGGAGGACTGAGACCCAGTACTTC
CDR3aa: CASSEGGGRTETQYF

v_gene: TRBV5-5
abundance: -
j_gene: TRBJ1-1
d_gene: -
CDR3nt: TGTGCCAGCAGCCCCCCAGGGAGGAGCACTGAAGCTTTCTTT
CDR3aa: CASSPPGRSTEAFF

v_gene: TRBV4-1
abundance: -
j_gene: TRBJ1-2
d_gene: TRBD1
CDR3nt: TGCGCCAGCAGCCAAGCGGGGCAGGGGGTAAATCATGGCTACACCTTC
CDR3aa: CASSQAGQGVNHGYTF

v_gene: TRBV28
abundance: -
j_gene: TRBJ1-5
d_gene: TRBD1
CDR3nt: TGTGCCAGCAGTCACCGGACAGGGTGGGGCAATCAGCCCCAGCATTTT
CDR3aa: CASSHRTGWGNQPQHF

v_gene: TRBV28
abundance: -
j_gene: TRBJ2-7
d_gene: -
CDR3nt: TGTGCCAGCAGTCAACAACCGACACTAAGACAGCTTCTGGACTACGAGCAGTACTTC
CDR3aa: CASSQQPTLRQLLDYEQYF

v_gene: TRBV19
abundance: -
j_gene: TRBJ1-2
d_gene: -
CDR3nt: TGTGCCAGTAGTAAACTACTAGGTCCCAACGGGGGCTACACCTTC
CDR3aa: CASSKLLGPNGGYTF

v_gene: TRBV27
abundance: -
j_gene: TRBJ1-5
d_gene: -
CDR3nt: TGTGCCAGCAGTTCTACCGCAGGGGTCGATCAGCCCCAGCATTTT
CDR3aa: CASSSTAGVDQPQHF

v_gene: TRBV7-9
abundance: -
j_gene: TRBJ2-7
d_gene: -
CDR3nt: TGTGCCAGCAGCTCCCGAGGCCCGCCCTACGAGCAGTACTTC
CDR3aa: CASSSRGPPYEQYF

v_gene: TRBV9
abundance: -
j_gene: TRBJ2-2
d_gene: TRBD2
CDR3nt: TGTGCCAGCAGCCAGACCGGGGGGGTGACCGGGGAGCTGTTTTTT
CDR3aa: CASSQTGGVTGELFF

v_gene: TRBV6-1
abundance: -
j_gene: TRBJ2-3
d_gene: TRBD1
CDR3nt: TGTGCCAGCAGTGATCAGGGGGCGACAGATACGCAGTATTTT
CDR3aa: CASSDQGATDTQYF

v_gene: TRBV4-1
abundance: -
j_gene: TRBJ2-6
d_gene: -
CDR3nt: TGCGCCAGCAGGGAAGGGGGGGCAGGCTCACCTGGGGCCAACGTCCTGACTTTC
CDR3aa: CASREGGAGSPGANVLTF

v_gene: TRBV7-9
abundance: once
j_gene: TRBJ1-2
d_gene: -
CDR3nt: TGTGCCAGCAGCTCTTACAGGGAGGGTGGCTACACCTTC
CDR3aa: CASSSYREGGYTF

v_gene: TRBV6-1
abundance: -
j_gene: TRBJ2-7
d_gene: -
CDR3nt: TGTGCCAGCAGTGACCCGGGGGGCAGGTCCTCCTACGAGCAGTACTTC
CDR3aa: CASSDPGGRSSYEQYF

v_gene: TRBV13
abundance: -
j_gene: TRBJ2-7
d_gene: TRBD1
CDR3nt: TGTGCCAGCAGCCTCCGGGACAGGGCCTACGAGCAGTACTTC
CDR3aa: CASSLRDRAYEQYF

v_gene: TRBV5-1
abundance: -
j_gene: TRBJ1-3
d_gene: TRBD1
CDR3nt: TGCGCCAGCAGCTTGGAACAGGGGGCGTCAGCTCGGTCTGGAAACACCATATATTTT
CDR3aa: CASSLEQGASARSGNTIYF

v_gene: TRBV19
abundance: -
j_gene: TRBJ2-1
d_gene: TRBD1
CDR3nt: TGTGCCAGTAGTATAAGGGGGCCCCCCTACAATGAGCAGTTCTTC
CDR3aa: CASSIRGPPYNEQFF

v_gene: TRBV7-9
abundance: -
j_gene: TRBJ1-3
d_gene: TRBD1
CDR3nt: TGTGCCAGCAGCAGAGGGGACAGCCAAACGGGAAACACCATATATTTT
CDR3aa: CASSRGDSQTGNTIYF

v_gene: TRBV27
abundance: -
j_gene: TRBJ1-5
d_gene: -
CDR3nt: TGTGCCAGCAGCCATACTACCCTCAGAGGGAATCAGCCCCAGCATTTT
CDR3aa: CASSHTTLRGNQPQHF

v_gene: TRBV6-6
abundance: -
j_gene: TRBJ1-1
d_gene: -
CDR3nt: TGTGCCAGCAGTTACTCCGGGGGGACCCTTTCTCAAGCTTTCTTT
CDR3aa: CASSYSGGTLSQAFF

v_gene: TRBV4-2
abundance: few
j_gene: TRBJ2-5
d_gene: TRBD1
CDR3nt: TGTGCCAGCAGCCTTGCTACCGGGACAGGGCAGGAGACCCAGTACTTC
CDR3aa: CASSLATGTGQETQYF

v_gene: TRBV12-1
abundance: -
j_gene: TRBJ2-5
d_gene: -
CDR3nt: TGTGCCAGCAGCTTCCGGGACAGAGATTCGGAGACCCAGTACTTC
CDR3aa: CASSFRDRDSETQYF

v_gene: TRBV7-2
abundance: many
j_gene: TRBJ2-1
d_gene: -
CDR3nt: TGTGCCAGCAGCTTAGTGGTCAGTACCTACAATGAGCAGTTCTTC
CDR3aa: CASSLVVSTYNEQFF

v_gene: TRBV20-1
abundance: -
j_gene: TRBJ2-1
d_gene: -
CDR3nt: TGCAGTGCTAGACCACTCGGGGAGCAGTTCTTC
CDR3aa: CSARPLGEQFF

v_gene: TRBV6-6
abundance: -
j_gene: TRBJ1-2
d_gene: TRBD1
CDR3nt: TGTGCCAGCAGGCCACAGGGGGCACACGGCTACACCTTC
CDR3aa: CASRPQGAHGYTF

v_gene: TRBV5-4
abundance: -
j_gene: TRBJ2-7
d_gene: TRBD2
CDR3nt: TGTGCCAGCAGCATAGCTAGCGGGAGGACTTCCGAGCAGTACTTC
CDR3aa: CASSIASGRTSEQYF

v_gene: TRBV18
abundance: -
j_gene: TRBJ1-2
d_gene: TRBD1
CDR3nt: TGTGCCAGCTCACCAAAGACAGGGGCTGGCTACACCTTC
CDR3aa: CASSPKTGAGYTF

v_gene: TRBV5-1
abundance: -
j_gene: TRBJ1-5
d_gene: TRBD1
CDR3nt: TGCGCCAAACCTAAAATGGGGACAGGGGCTTATAGCAATCAGCCCCAGCATTTT
CDR3aa: CAKPKMGTGAYSNQPQHF

v_gene: TRBV27
abundance: once
j_gene: TRBJ2-6
d_gene: TRBD1
CDR3nt: TGTGCCAGCAGTTCGCCGGGACAGTTCTACTCTGGGGCCAACGTCCTGACTTTC
CDR3aa: CASSSPGQFYSGANVLTF

v_gene: TRBV6-5
abundance: few
j_gene: TRBJ1-6
d_gene: TRBD1
CDR3nt: TGTGCCAGCAGCTGGACAGGGGAGAATTCACCCCTCCACTTT
CDR3aa: CASSWTGENSPLHF

v_gene: TRBV27
abundance: -
j_gene: TRBJ2-4
d_gene: TRBD2
CDR3nt: TGTGCCAGCAGTCCCAGCGGGAGTAGGGTACTAGCCAAAAACATTCAGTACTTC
CDR3aa: CASSPSGSRVLAKNIQYF

v_gene: TRBV4-1
abundance: few
j_gene: TRBJ1-1
d_gene: -
CDR3nt: TGCGCCAGCAGCCAAGTTGCAGGGCTGAACACTGAAGCTTTCTTT
CDR3aa: CASSQVAGLNTEAFF

v_gene: TRBV5-4
abundance: -
j_gene: TRBJ1-1
d_gene: TRBD1
CDR3nt: TGTGCCAGCAGTTGGACAGGGTTGGACACTGAAGCTTTCTTT
CDR3aa: CASSWTGLDTEAFF

v_gene: TRBV6-5
abundance: -
j_gene: TRBJ2-1
d_gene: -
CDR3nt: TGTGCCAGCAGTTACTCCGCCCGTCCCGGGGGTGAGCAGTTCTTC
CDR3aa: CASSYSARPGGEQFF

v_gene: TRBV9
abundance: -
j_gene: TRBJ1-2
d_gene: TRBD1
CDR3nt: TGTGCCAGCAGCCCTCGGACAGGAGATAACTATGGCTACACCTTC
CDR3aa: CASSPRTGDNYGYTF

v_gene: TRBV6-1
abundance: -
j_gene: TRBJ1-2
d_gene: TRBD1
CDR3nt: TGTGCCAGCAGACCGGACAGGGGCAGAGGAGGCTACCCCTTC
CDR3aa: CASRPDRGRGGYPF

v_gene: TRBV7-2
abundance: -
j_gene: TRBJ1-6
d_gene: -
CDR3nt: TGTGCCAGCAGCAACCAGAATTCACCCCTCCACTTT
CDR3aa: CASSNQNSPLHF